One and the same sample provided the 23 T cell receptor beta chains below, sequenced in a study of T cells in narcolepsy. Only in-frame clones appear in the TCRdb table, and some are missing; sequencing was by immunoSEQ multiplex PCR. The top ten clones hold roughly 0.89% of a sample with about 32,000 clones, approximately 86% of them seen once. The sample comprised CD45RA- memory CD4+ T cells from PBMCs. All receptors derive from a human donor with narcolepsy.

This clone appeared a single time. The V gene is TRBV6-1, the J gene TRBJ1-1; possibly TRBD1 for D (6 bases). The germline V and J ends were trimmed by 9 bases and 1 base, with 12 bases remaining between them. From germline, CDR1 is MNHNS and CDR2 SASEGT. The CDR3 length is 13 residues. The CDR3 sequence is CASTGKGNTEAFF. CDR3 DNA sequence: TGTGCCAGTACAGGGAAGGGGAACACTGAAGCTTTCTTT.

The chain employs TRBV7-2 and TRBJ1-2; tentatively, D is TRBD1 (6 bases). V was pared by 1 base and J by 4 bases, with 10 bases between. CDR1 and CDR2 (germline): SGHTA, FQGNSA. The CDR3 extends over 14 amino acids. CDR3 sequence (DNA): TGTGCCAGCAGCTTAGACAGGGCTGGCTATGGCTACACCTTC. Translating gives CASSLDRAGYGYTF.

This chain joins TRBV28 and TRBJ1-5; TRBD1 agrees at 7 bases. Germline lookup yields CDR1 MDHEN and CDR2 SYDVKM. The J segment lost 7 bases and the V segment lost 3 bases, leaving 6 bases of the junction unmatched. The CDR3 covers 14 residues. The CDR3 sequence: CASSLEGAHQPQHF. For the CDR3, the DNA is TGTGCCAGCAGTTTGGAGGGGGCTCACCAGCCCCAGCATTTT.

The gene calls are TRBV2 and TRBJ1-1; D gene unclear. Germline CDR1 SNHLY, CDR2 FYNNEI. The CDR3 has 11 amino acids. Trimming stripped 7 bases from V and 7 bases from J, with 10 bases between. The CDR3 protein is CASTPKIEAFF. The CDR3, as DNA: TGTGCCAGCACCCCCAAAATTGAAGCTTTCTTT.

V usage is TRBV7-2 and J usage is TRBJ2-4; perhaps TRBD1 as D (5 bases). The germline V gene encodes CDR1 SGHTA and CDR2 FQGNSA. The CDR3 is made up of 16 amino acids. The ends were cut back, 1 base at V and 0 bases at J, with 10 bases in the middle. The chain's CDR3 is CASSLDRNLAKNIQYF. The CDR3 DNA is TGTGCCAGCAGCTTAGACAGGAACCTAGCCAAAAACATTCAGTACTTC.

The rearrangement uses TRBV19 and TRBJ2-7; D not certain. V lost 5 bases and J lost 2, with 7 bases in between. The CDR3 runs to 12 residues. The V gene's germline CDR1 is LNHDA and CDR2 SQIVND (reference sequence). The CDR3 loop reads CASSDGPYEQYF. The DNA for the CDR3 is TGTGCCAGTAGTGACGGTCCCTACGAGCAGTACTTC.

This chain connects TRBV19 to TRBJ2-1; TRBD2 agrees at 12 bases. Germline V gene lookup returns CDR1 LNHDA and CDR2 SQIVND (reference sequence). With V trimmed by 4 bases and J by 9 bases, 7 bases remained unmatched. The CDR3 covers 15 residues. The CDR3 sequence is CASSTLAGGPVEQFF. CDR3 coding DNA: TGTGCCAGTAGTACCCTAGCGGGAGGGCCGGTTGAGCAGTTCTTC.

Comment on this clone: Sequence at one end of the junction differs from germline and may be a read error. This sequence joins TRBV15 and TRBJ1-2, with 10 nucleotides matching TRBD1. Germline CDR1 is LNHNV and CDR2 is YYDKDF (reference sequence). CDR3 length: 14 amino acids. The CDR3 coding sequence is TGTGCCACCAGCATTGAACCGGGACAGGGGTTGCTCTACTTC. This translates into CATSIEPGQGLLYF.

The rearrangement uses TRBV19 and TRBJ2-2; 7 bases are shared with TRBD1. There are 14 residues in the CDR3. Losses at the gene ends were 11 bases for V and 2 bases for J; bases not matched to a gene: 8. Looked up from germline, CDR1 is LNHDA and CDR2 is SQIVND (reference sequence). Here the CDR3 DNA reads TGTGCCGGACAGACAGGGCCAAACACCGGGGAGCTGTTTTTT. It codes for CAGQTGPNTGELFF.

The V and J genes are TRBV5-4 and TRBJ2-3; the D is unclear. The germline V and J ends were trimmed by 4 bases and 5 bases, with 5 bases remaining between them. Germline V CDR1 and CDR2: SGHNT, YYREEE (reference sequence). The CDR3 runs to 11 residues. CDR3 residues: CASSILDTQYF. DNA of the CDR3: TGTGCCAGCAGCATCCTAGATACGCAGTATTTT.

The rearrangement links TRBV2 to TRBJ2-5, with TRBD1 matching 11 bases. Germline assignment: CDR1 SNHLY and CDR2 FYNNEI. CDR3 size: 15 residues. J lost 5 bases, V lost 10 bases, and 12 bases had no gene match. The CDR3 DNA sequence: TGTGCCACCAGAGAACGGACAGGGGGCGCCGAGACCCAGTACTTC. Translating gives CATRERTGGAETQYF.

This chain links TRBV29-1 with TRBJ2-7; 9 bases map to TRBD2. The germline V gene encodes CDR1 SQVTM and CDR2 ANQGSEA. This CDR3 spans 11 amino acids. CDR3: CAGGRGHEQYF. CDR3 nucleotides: TGCGCGGGCGGGAGGGGTCACGAGCAGTACTTC.

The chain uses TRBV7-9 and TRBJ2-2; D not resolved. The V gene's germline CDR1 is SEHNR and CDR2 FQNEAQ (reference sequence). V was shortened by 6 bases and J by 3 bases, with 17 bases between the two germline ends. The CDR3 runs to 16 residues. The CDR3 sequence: CASRPSAGSDTGELFF. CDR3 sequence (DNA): TGTGCCAGCAGACCGTCAGCCGGATCTGACACCGGGGAGCTGTTTTTT.

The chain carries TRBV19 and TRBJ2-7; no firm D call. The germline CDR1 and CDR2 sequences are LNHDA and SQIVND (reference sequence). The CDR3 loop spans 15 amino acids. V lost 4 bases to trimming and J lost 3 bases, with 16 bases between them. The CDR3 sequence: CASSSGHIQLYEQYF. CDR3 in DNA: TGTGCCAGTAGTAGTGGTCATATCCAACTCTACGAGCAGTACTTC.

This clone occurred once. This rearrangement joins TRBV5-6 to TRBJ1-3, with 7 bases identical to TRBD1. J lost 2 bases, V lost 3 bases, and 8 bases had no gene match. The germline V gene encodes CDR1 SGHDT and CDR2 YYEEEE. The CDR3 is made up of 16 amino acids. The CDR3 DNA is TGTGCCAGCAGCTCCCCCCGACAGGGACCTGGAAACACCATATATTTT. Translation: CASSSPRQGPGNTIYF.

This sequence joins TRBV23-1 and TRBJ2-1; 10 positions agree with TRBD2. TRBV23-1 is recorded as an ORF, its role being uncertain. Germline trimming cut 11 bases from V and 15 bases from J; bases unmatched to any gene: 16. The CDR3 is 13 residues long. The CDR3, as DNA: TGCGCCCTCCGCGAAGCGGGAGGGTCCCGACGGTTCTTC. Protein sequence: CALREAGGSRRFF.

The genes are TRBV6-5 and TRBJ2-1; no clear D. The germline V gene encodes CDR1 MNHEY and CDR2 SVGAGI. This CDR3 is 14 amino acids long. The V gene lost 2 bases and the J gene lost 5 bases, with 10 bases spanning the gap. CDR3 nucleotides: TGTGCCAGCAGTTACACCCGGGTCCACAATGAGCAGTTCTTC. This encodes CASSYTRVHNEQFF.

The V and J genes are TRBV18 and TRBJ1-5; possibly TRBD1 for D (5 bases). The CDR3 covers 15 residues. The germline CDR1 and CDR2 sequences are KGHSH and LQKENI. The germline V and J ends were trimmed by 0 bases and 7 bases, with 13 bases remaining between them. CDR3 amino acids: CASSPPGQGGQPQHF. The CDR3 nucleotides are TGTGCCAGCTCACCACCGGGGCAGGGTGGGCAGCCCCAGCATTTT.

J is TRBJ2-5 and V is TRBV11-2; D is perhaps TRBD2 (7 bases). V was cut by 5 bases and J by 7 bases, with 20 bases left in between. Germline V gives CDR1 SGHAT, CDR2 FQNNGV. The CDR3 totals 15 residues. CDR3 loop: CASSGNPQGGGTQYF. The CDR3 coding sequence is TGTGCCAGCAGCGGAAACCCCCAGGGAGGGGGGACCCAGTACTTC. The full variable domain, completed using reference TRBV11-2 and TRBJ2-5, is EAGVAQSPRYKIIEKRQSVAFWCNPISGHATLYWYQQILGQGPKLLIQFQNNGVVDDSQLPKDRFSAERLKGVDSTLKIQPAKLEDSAVYLCASSGNPQGGGTQYFGPGTRLLVL.

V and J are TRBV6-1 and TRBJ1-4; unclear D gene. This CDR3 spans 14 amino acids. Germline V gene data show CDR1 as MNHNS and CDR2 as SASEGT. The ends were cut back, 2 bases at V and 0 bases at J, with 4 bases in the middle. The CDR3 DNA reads TGTGCCAGCAGTGAAAGTCCAACTAATGAAAAACTGTTTTTT. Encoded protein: CASSESPTNEKLFF.

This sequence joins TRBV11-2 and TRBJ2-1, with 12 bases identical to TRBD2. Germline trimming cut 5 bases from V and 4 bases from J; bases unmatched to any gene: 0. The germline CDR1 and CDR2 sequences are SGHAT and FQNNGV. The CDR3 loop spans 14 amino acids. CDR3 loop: CASSGLAGYNEQFF. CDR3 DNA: TGTGCCAGCAGCGGACTAGCGGGGTACAATGAGCAGTTCTTC.

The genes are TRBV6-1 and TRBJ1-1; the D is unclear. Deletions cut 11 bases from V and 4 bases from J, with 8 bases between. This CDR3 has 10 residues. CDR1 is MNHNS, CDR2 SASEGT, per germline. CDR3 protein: CARRSTEAFF. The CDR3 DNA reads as TGTGCCCGACGGAGCACTGAAGCTTTCTTT.

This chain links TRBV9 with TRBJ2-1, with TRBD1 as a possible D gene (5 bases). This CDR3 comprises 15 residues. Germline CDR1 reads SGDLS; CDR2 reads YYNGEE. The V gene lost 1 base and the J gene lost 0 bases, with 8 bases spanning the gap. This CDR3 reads CASSVRGSSYNEQFF. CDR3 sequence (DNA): TGTGCCAGCAGCGTAAGGGGAAGCTCCTACAATGAGCAGTTCTTC.